The rows below give T cell receptor beta chains drawn from one sample of a study of blood T cell repertoires in COVID-19. The protocol was immunoSEQ multiplex PCR, while the TCRdb copy is restricted to in-frame clones and leaves out a portion. The table has about 110,000 clones, about four fifths seen once. Material for sequencing was peripheral blood. These TCRs come from a woman in her 70s with acute or convalescent COVID-19. Each CDR3 is given with its conserved first and last residue. Fields, in order: clone size, V gene, J gene, D gene, CDR3 DNA, CDR3 protein. The D gene is left open where the match is weak. Size values are once, few and many counts, or a class for expanded clones, and some rows have none.

abundance: .
v_gene: TRBV6-5
j_gene: TRBJ2-3
d_gene: TRBD1
CDR3nt: TGTGCCAGCAGTTTCGACCGGGACAGGTTCGCAGATACGCAGTATTTT
CDR3aa: CASSFDRDRFADTQYF

abundance: few
v_gene: TRBV2
j_gene: TRBJ2-3
d_gene: .
CDR3nt: TGTGCCAGCAGTGGTGCGGGTTTCGATACGCAGTATTTT
CDR3aa: CASSGAGFDTQYF

abundance: .
v_gene: TRBV28
j_gene: TRBJ1-4
d_gene: .
CDR3nt: TGTGCCAGCAGTCTGAATCACGGGGGTGAAAAACTGTTTTTT
CDR3aa: CASSLNHGGEKLFF

abundance: .
v_gene: TRBV3-1/TRBV3-2
j_gene: TRBJ2-6
d_gene: .
CDR3nt: TGTGCCAGCAGCCAGGGGAGCTCTGGGGCCAACGTCCTGACTTTC
CDR3aa: CASSQGSSGANVLTF

abundance: .
v_gene: TRBV7-2
j_gene: TRBJ2-5
d_gene: .
CDR3nt: TGTGCCAGCAGCCCCTTGCGGGGTGGGGAGACCCAGTACTTC
CDR3aa: CASSPLRGGETQYF

abundance: .
v_gene: TRBV18
j_gene: TRBJ1-1
d_gene: .
CDR3nt: TGTGCCAGCTCACCCTCTTTGAACACTGAAGCTTTCTTT
CDR3aa: CASSPSLNTEAFF

abundance: .
v_gene: TRBV5-1
j_gene: TRBJ2-5
d_gene: TRBD2
CDR3nt: TGCGCCAGCAGCTTGGTAACTAGCGGGGGGGAGACCCAGTACTTC
CDR3aa: CASSLVTSGGETQYF

abundance: .
v_gene: TRBV24-1
j_gene: TRBJ1-5
d_gene: .
CDR3nt: TGTGCCACCAGTGATTCTAGAGGACAGCTCAATCAGCCCCAGCATTTT
CDR3aa: CATSDSRGQLNQPQHF

abundance: .
v_gene: TRBV3-1/TRBV3-2
j_gene: TRBJ2-2
d_gene: TRBD2
CDR3nt: TGTGCCAGCAGCCGACTAGCGGGAGGGTCCGGGGAGCTGTTTTTT
CDR3aa: CASSRLAGGSGELFF

abundance: few
v_gene: TRBV24-1
j_gene: TRBJ2-1
d_gene: TRBD1
CDR3nt: TGTGCCACCGGGACTCGACAGGGGAATAGGGATGAGCAGTTCTTC
CDR3aa: CATGTRQGNRDEQFF

abundance: once
v_gene: TRBV9
j_gene: TRBJ2-4
d_gene: TRBD2
CDR3nt: TGTGCCAGCAGCGTAGGGGGACTAGCGGGAGGGTTAGCGGCCAAAAACATTCAGTACTTC
CDR3aa: CASSVGGLAGGLAAKNIQYF

abundance: .
v_gene: TRBV29-1
j_gene: TRBJ1-1
d_gene: .
CDR3nt: TGCAGCGTTGAGAGGAGCAACACTGAAGCTTTCTTT
CDR3aa: CSVERSNTEAFF

abundance: .
v_gene: TRBV10-3
j_gene: TRBJ2-2
d_gene: TRBD2
CDR3nt: TGTGCCATCAGCCCTCTGACTAGCGGGGGCCTGTCATCGGCCGGGGAGCTGTTTTTT
CDR3aa: CAISPLTSGGLSSAGELFF

abundance: .
v_gene: TRBV5-4
j_gene: TRBJ1-6
d_gene: .
CDR3nt: TGTGCCAGCAGCTTCTATCGACCGGCCAGGGCAAATTCACCCCTCCACTTT
CDR3aa: CASSFYRPARANSPLHF

abundance: .
v_gene: TRBV18
j_gene: TRBJ2-6
d_gene: .
CDR3nt: TGTGCCAGCTCACCACCGGCCTCTGGGGCCAACGTCCTGACTTTC
CDR3aa: CASSPPASGANVLTF

abundance: .
v_gene: TRBV4-3
j_gene: TRBJ2-2
d_gene: .
CDR3nt: TGCGCCAGCAGCCATGCAGGGGCCGGGGAGCTGTTTTTT
CDR3aa: CASSHAGAGELFF

abundance: .
v_gene: TRBV2
j_gene: TRBJ2-7
d_gene: .
CDR3nt: TGTGCCAGCAGACTCTACGAGCAGTACTTC
CDR3aa: CASRLYEQYF

abundance: .
v_gene: TRBV5-1
j_gene: TRBJ2-1
d_gene: TRBD2
CDR3nt: TGCGCCAGCAGCTGGGGGACTAGCGGGAGGGCCGTCGATGAGCAGTTCTTC
CDR3aa: CASSWGTSGRAVDEQFF

abundance: .
v_gene: TRBV9
j_gene: TRBJ2-1
d_gene: TRBD2
CDR3nt: TGTGCCAGCAGCGTAGTGCCTAGCGGCCACAATGAGCAGTTCTTC
CDR3aa: CASSVVPSGHNEQFF

abundance: .
v_gene: TRBV15
j_gene: TRBJ2-2
d_gene: .
CDR3nt: TGTGCCACCAGCAGAGCTTATGGGGCTGACACCGGGGAGCTGTTTTTT
CDR3aa: CATSRAYGADTGELFF

abundance: .
v_gene: TRBV11-2
j_gene: TRBJ2-7
d_gene: .
CDR3nt: TGTGCCAGCAGCTTAAGAGTCCTAGACGGGACCTACGAGCAGTACTTC
CDR3aa: CASSLRVLDGTYEQYF

abundance: .
v_gene: TRBV7-3
j_gene: TRBJ1-1
d_gene: .
CDR3nt: TGTGCCAGCAGCCAGCAGGGAGGCGGCACTGAAGCTTTCTTT
CDR3aa: CASSQQGGGTEAFF

abundance: .
v_gene: TRBV24-1
j_gene: TRBJ2-2
d_gene: .
CDR3nt: TGTGCCACCAGTGACCTCCCACACGCAGGGGCGGCCGGGGAGCTGTTTTTT
CDR3aa: CATSDLPHAGAAGELFF

abundance: .
v_gene: TRBV11-1
j_gene: TRBJ2-3
d_gene: TRBD2
CDR3nt: TGTGCCAGCAGCTACGGGGGGGCAGCAGATACGCAGTATTTT
CDR3aa: CASSYGGAADTQYF

abundance: .
v_gene: TRBV3-1/TRBV3-2
j_gene: TRBJ1-3
d_gene: TRBD1
CDR3nt: TGTGCCAGCAGCCAAGGCGGGACAGGGGCCGGAAACACCATATATTTT
CDR3aa: CASSQGGTGAGNTIYF

abundance: few
v_gene: TRBV12-3/TRBV12-4
j_gene: TRBJ1-3
d_gene: TRBD1
CDR3nt: TGTGCCAGCTATCAGGGGGCTGGAAACACCATATATTTT
CDR3aa: CASYQGAGNTIYF

abundance: .
v_gene: TRBV18
j_gene: TRBJ1-1
d_gene: .
CDR3nt: TGTGCCAGCTCACCTTATTACCCCCCAGGGGACACTGAAGCTTTCTTT
CDR3aa: CASSPYYPPGDTEAFF

abundance: .
v_gene: TRBV6-2/TRBV6-3
j_gene: TRBJ1-6
d_gene: .
CDR3nt: TGTGCCAGCAGCCTCCGTAGGGGCCATTCACCCCTCCACTTT
CDR3aa: CASSLRRGHSPLHF

abundance: .
v_gene: TRBV9
j_gene: TRBJ2-2
d_gene: TRBD2
CDR3nt: TGTGCCAGCAGCGCGGGACTAGCGGGGGGTAAAACCGGGGAGCTGTTTTTT
CDR3aa: CASSAGLAGGKTGELFF

abundance: .
v_gene: TRBV27
j_gene: TRBJ1-2
d_gene: .
CDR3nt: TGTGCCAGCAGGCCTACCCGGGCAGGGTGGGGTGGCTACACCTTC
CDR3aa: CASRPTRAGWGGYTF

abundance: .
v_gene: TRBV7-3
j_gene: TRBJ2-1
d_gene: .
CDR3nt: TGTGCCAGCAGCTCAAACAGGGTAGATGAGCAGTTCTTC
CDR3aa: CASSSNRVDEQFF

abundance: once
v_gene: TRBV4-1
j_gene: TRBJ1-3
d_gene: .
CDR3nt: TGCGCCAGCAGCCAAGATGACGCCAAAGGCAGGAACTCTGGAAACACCATATATTTT
CDR3aa: CASSQDDAKGRNSGNTIYF

abundance: .
v_gene: TRBV7-8
j_gene: TRBJ1-1
d_gene: .
CDR3nt: TGTGCCAGCAGCTTATTCGCGGGTGAAAACACTGAAGCTTTCTTT
CDR3aa: CASSLFAGENTEAFF

abundance: .
v_gene: TRBV5-4
j_gene: TRBJ2-1
d_gene: TRBD2
CDR3nt: TGTGCCAGCAGCAGTTCGGGGGGGAGTAATGAGCAGTTCTTC
CDR3aa: CASSSSGGSNEQFF

abundance: .
v_gene: TRBV27
j_gene: TRBJ2-3
d_gene: TRBD2
CDR3nt: TGTGCCAGCAGTGCCTCTAGCGGGAGGGCCCTCCGCGCAGATACGCAGTATTTT
CDR3aa: CASSASSGRALRADTQYF

abundance: .
v_gene: TRBV28
j_gene: TRBJ2-3
d_gene: .
CDR3nt: TGTGCCAGCAGTTCTGGAGATACAGATACGCAGTATTTT
CDR3aa: CASSSGDTDTQYF

abundance: .
v_gene: TRBV3-1/TRBV3-2
j_gene: TRBJ2-1
d_gene: TRBD2
CDR3nt: TGTGCCAGCAGCCGAGCGGGGGGATGGAGTGAGCAGTTCTTC
CDR3aa: CASSRAGGWSEQFF

abundance: .
v_gene: TRBV2
j_gene: TRBJ1-6
d_gene: TRBD1
CDR3nt: TGTGCCAGCAGTCGAGGGGGCCATTCACCCCTCCACTTT
CDR3aa: CASSRGGHSPLHF

abundance: once
v_gene: TRBV6-7
j_gene: TRBJ1-2
d_gene: .
CDR3nt: TGTGCCAGCAGTTACTCGATGCGGGGGCAGGGTTCCAGCGATGGCTACACCTTC
CDR3aa: CASSYSMRGQGSSDGYTF

abundance: .
v_gene: TRBV28
j_gene: TRBJ1-2
d_gene: TRBD1
CDR3nt: TGTGCCAGCACCGCGTCTAGGGGGCGAAGTACTGACTACACCTTC
CDR3aa: CASTASRGRSTDYTF

abundance: .
v_gene: TRBV19
j_gene: TRBJ1-2
d_gene: .
CDR3nt: TGTGCCAGTAGTTCCACTCGGGGTTATGGCTACACCTTC
CDR3aa: CASSSTRGYGYTF

abundance: .
v_gene: TRBV15
j_gene: TRBJ1-1
d_gene: .
CDR3nt: TGTGCCACCAGCAGTCGCCTTTCCCAGGGGAACACTGAAGCTTTCTTT
CDR3aa: CATSSRLSQGNTEAFF

abundance: .
v_gene: TRBV3-1/TRBV3-2
j_gene: TRBJ1-4
d_gene: TRBD1
CDR3nt: TGTGCCAGCAGCCAAGCAGGTCAGGGGGGTGAAACTAATGAAAAACTGTTTTTT
CDR3aa: CASSQAGQGGETNEKLFF

abundance: once
v_gene: TRBV30
j_gene: TRBJ2-1
d_gene: .
CDR3nt: TGTGCCTGGAGTTTGTCCGACAATGAGCAGTTCTTC
CDR3aa: CAWSLSDNEQFF

abundance: .
v_gene: TRBV7-8
j_gene: TRBJ2-7
d_gene: .
CDR3nt: TGTGCCAGCAGCTTAGATCTGGGGGGAGGGGGCGAGCAGTACTTC
CDR3aa: CASSLDLGGGGEQYF

abundance: once
v_gene: TRBV28
j_gene: TRBJ1-1
d_gene: .
CDR3nt: TGTGCCAGCAGTTTGGCGGGGTACACTGAAGCTTTCTTT
CDR3aa: CASSLAGYTEAFF

abundance: .
v_gene: TRBV27
j_gene: TRBJ1-5
d_gene: TRBD1
CDR3nt: TGTGCCAGCAGTCCACTACCCGGGACAGGGGGCTGGAAGCCCCAGCATTTT
CDR3aa: CASSPLPGTGGWKPQHF

abundance: few
v_gene: TRBV19
j_gene: TRBJ1-1
d_gene: .
CDR3nt: TGTGCCAGTAGTATACAGGGACAAGCGAACACTGAAGCTTTCTTT
CDR3aa: CASSIQGQANTEAFF

abundance: .
v_gene: TRBV6-5
j_gene: TRBJ1-1
d_gene: .
CDR3nt: TGTGCCAGCAGTTACGGAGGGAATATGTTCACTGAAGCTTTCTTT
CDR3aa: CASSYGGNMFTEAFF